The 23 T cell receptor beta chains below come from one sample, sequenced in a study of blood T cell repertoires in COVID-19. Some clones are missing from TCRdb's copy, which holds only in-frame ones; the method was immunoSEQ multiplex PCR. In the table there are roughly 130,000 clones, about 80% of which are singletons. The sequencing sample was made of peripheral blood. The source of these receptors is a woman between 45 and 60 years old with acute or convalescent COVID-19.

This clone was observed once. J is TRBJ2-3 and V is TRBV20-1; D is uncertain. Germline loops: CDR1 DFQATT, CDR2 SNEGSKA (reference sequence). The CDR3 is 13 amino acids. Trimming took off 3 bases at V and 1 base at J, with 8 bases between the two ends. The CDR3 DNA follows: TGCAGTGCTAGTGGGCTGGGCACAGATACGCAGTATTTT. It yields the protein CSASGLGTDTQYF.

The CDR3 DNA follows: TGTGCCAGCAAAACGGGACAGCCGAACACTGAAGCTTTCTTT. Translated, it gives CASKTGQPNTEAFF. The chain recombines TRBV13 with TRBJ1-1; 7 bases are a match to TRBD1. The V gene end was trimmed by 7 bases and the J gene end by 1 base; junction bases not matched to a gene: 6. The CDR3 totals 14 residues. Germline V gene data show CDR1 as PRHDT and CDR2 as FYEKMQ (reference sequence).

The genes are TRBV27 and TRBJ2-1; a possible D gene is TRBD2 (5 bases). CDR1 is MNHEY, CDR2 SMNVEV, per germline (reference sequence). The CDR3 covers 15 residues. The germline V and J ends were trimmed by 2 bases and 8 bases, with 16 bases remaining between them. The CDR3 is CASSLIASPPHEQFF. For the CDR3, the DNA is TGTGCCAGCAGTTTAATAGCTAGCCCCCCCCATGAGCAGTTCTTC.

This chain connects TRBV27 to TRBJ1-3; 10 bases are shared with TRBD1. This CDR3 is 14 amino acids long. Germline V lookup: CDR1 MNHEY, CDR2 SMNVEV (reference sequence). The V segment lost 5 bases and the J segment 4 bases; nucleotides outside the gene matches: 2. The CDR3 here is CASSPTGGGNTIYF. The CDR3 nucleotides are TGTGCCAGCAGTCCGACAGGGGGCGGAAACACCATATATTTT.

The chain employs TRBV6-2 or TRBV6-3 and TRBJ1-2; the match to TRBD1 covers 7 bases. Germline lookup yields CDR1 MNHEY and CDR2 SVGEGT. The CDR3 totals 15 residues. The V gene end was trimmed by 0 bases and the J gene end by 6 bases; junction bases not matched to a gene: 7. The CDR3 here is CASSYSDRPRNGYTF. CDR3 nucleotides: TGTGCCAGCAGTTACTCGGACAGGCCCAGGAATGGCTACACCTTC.

The genes are TRBV28 and TRBJ2-1; TRBD2 agrees at 8 bases. This CDR3 has 15 residues. The germline CDR1 and CDR2 sequences are MDHEN and SYDVKM. After removal of 6 bases from V and 6 bases from J, the junction contained 10 bases not matched to a gene. The CDR3 spells CASSLLSGVVNEQFF. The CDR3 region has the DNA TGTGCCAGCAGCCTCCTTAGCGGGGTGGTCAATGAGCAGTTCTTC.

This clone was observed a single time. This chain uses TRBV3-1 (or the pseudogene TRBV3-2) with TRBJ2-7; 11 bases fit TRBD2. The CDR3 runs to 16 residues. The V gene's germline CDR1 is LGHDT and CDR2 YNNKEL (reference sequence). J gave up 1 base and V 4 bases, and 6 bases lay outside the gene matches. This CDR3 is CASSPETSGESYEQYF. CDR3 sequence (DNA): TGTGCCAGCAGCCCAGAGACTAGCGGGGAGTCCTACGAGCAGTACTTC.

The V call is TRBV9, the J call TRBJ2-3, with 8 bases lining up with TRBD2. There are 16 residues in the CDR3. The V gene end was trimmed by 1 base and the J gene end by 3 bases; junction bases not matched to a gene: 7. Per the germline V gene, CDR1 is SGDLS and CDR2 is YYNGEE. CDR3 nucleotides: TGTGCCAGCAGCGTATGGACGGGGGGGCCTACAGATACGCAGTATTTT. It encodes CASSVWTGGPTDTQYF. The variable domain in full, completed from reference TRBV9 and TRBJ2-3, reads DSGVTQTPKHLITATGQRVTLRCSPRSGDLSVYWYQQSLDQGLQFLIQYYNGEERAKGNILERFSAQQFPDLHSELNLSSLELGDSALYFCASSVWTGGPTDTQYFGPGTRLTVL.

The chain combines TRBV12-5 with TRBJ2-1, with 12 positions matching TRBD1. V shed 5 bases, J shed 8 bases, and the junction held 10 bases outside the gene matches. In germline, CDR1 is LGHNT, CDR2 FRNRAP. CDR3 length equals 16 residues. Here the CDR3 DNA reads TGTGCTAGTGGTCCCCGCTCCGGGACAGGGGGCCATGAGCAGTTCTTC. This translates into CASGPRSGTGGHEQFF.

The genes are TRBV6-5 and TRBJ1-6; D is undetermined. The V gene lost 5 bases and the J gene lost 7 bases, with 9 bases spanning the gap. This CDR3 region has 13 residues. Per the germline V gene, CDR1 is MNHEY and CDR2 is SVGAGI. The CDR3 protein is CASSPRENSPLHF. In DNA, the CDR3 is TGTGCCAGCAGTCCCCGGGAGAATTCACCCCTCCACTTT.

V usage is TRBV15 and J usage is TRBJ1-1, with 11 bases lining up with TRBD1. After removal of 0 bases from V and 6 bases from J, the junction contained 6 bases not matched to a gene. CDR1 and CDR2 from the germline V gene are LNHNV and YYDKDF (reference sequence). The CDR3 loop spans 16 amino acids. DNA of the CDR3: TGTGCCACCAGCAGAGATCAAGGACAGGGGGCTTCTGAAGCTTTCTTT. This encodes CATSRDQGQGASEAFF.

This clone has a single count. The chain joins TRBV19 to TRBJ1-3; D call uncertain. CDR3 length: 15 amino acids. Germline lookup yields CDR1 LNHDA and CDR2 SQIVND (reference sequence). V was pared by 3 bases and J by 0 bases, with 9 bases between. The CDR3 loop reads CASSIQTGSGNTIYF. For the CDR3, the DNA is TGTGCCAGTAGTATTCAGACGGGCTCTGGAAACACCATATATTTT.

This clone was counted a few times. V gene TRBV19 combines with J gene TRBJ1-3; TRBD1 is a possible D gene (6 bases). V lost 8 bases and J lost 6, with 17 bases in between. Germline assignment: CDR1 LNHDA and CDR2 SQIVND (reference sequence). The CDR3 has 14 residues. CDR3 sequence (DNA): TGTGCCAGTTCATTGACAGGCTATGAAAACACCATATATTTT. Its protein product is CASSLTGYENTIYF.

V usage is TRBV7-6 and J usage is TRBJ1-2, with 12 positions matching TRBD1. The length of the CDR3 is 17 residues. Trimming at V came to 5 bases and at J to 7 bases, leaving 14 bases not matched to a gene. Germline CDR1 reads SGHVS; CDR2 reads FNYEAQ. As DNA, the CDR3 is TGTGCCAGCAGCGACGTCGTCGGAGGGACAGGGGGCCGTGGCTACACCTTC. It specifies CASSDVVGGTGGRGYTF.

This clone turned up a few times. The CDR3, as DNA: TGTGCCAGCAGCGTTCAGGGGGCTGAAGCTTTCTTT. This encodes CASSVQGAEAFF. The chain carries TRBV9 and TRBJ1-1; 7 bases line up with TRBD1. The CDR3 totals 12 residues. V shed 2 bases and J 6 bases; nucleotides not matched to a gene: 1. The V gene's germline CDR1 is SGDLS and CDR2 YYNGEE.

This chain links TRBV10-3 with TRBJ1-3; D is possibly TRBD1 (6 bases). The CDR3 has 16 amino acids. Germline V gene lookup returns CDR1 ENHRY and CDR2 SYGVKD. V lost 1 base to trimming and J lost 3 bases, with 13 bases between them. The CDR3 loop reads CAISELTGISGNTIYF. As DNA, the CDR3 is TGTGCCATCAGTGAGTTAACAGGGATCAGTGGAAACACCATATATTTT.

With regard to this clone: Distinct nucleotide sequences in the sample also encode this CDR3. The V call is TRBV19, the J call TRBJ1-5; the D gene is possibly TRBD1 (6 bases). In germline, CDR1 is LNHDA, CDR2 SQIVND (reference sequence). Trimming took off 3 bases at V and 2 bases at J, with 8 bases between the two ends. This CDR3 region has 14 residues. In DNA form, the CDR3 reads TGTGCCAGTAGTATCAGGGGCGGCAATCAGCCCCAGCATTTT. Translated, it gives CASSIRGGNQPQHF.

The V gene is TRBV19, the J gene TRBJ2-4, with D tentatively TRBD1 (6 bases). The CDR3 has 19 residues. V was clipped by 3 bases and J by 0 bases, with 21 bases between them. The germline V gene encodes CDR1 LNHDA and CDR2 SQIVND (reference sequence). The CDR3 protein is CASSMAPDRHALAKNIQYF. CDR3 nucleotides: TGTGCCAGTAGTATGGCCCCGGACAGACATGCCCTAGCCAAAAACATTCAGTACTTC. The variable domain in full, completed from reference TRBV19 and TRBJ2-4, reads DGGITQSPKYLFRKEGQNVTLSCEQNLNHDAMYWYRQDPGQGLRLIYYSQIVNDFQKGDIAEGYSVSREKKESFPLTVTSAQKNPTAFYLCASSMAPDRHALAKNIQYFGAGTRLSVL.

The chain uses TRBV14 and TRBJ2-7, with D perhaps TRBD2 (7 bases). CDR1 SGHDN and CDR2 FVKESK come from the germline V gene. The CDR3 covers 17 residues. Between the trimmed V and J ends, which lost 3 bases and 2 bases, there was a span of 20 bases. The CDR3 coding sequence is TGTGCCAGCAGCCAGCGAGGGGGAGCGGGGCAAACCTACGAGCAGTACTTC. Translation gives CASSQRGGAGQTYEQYF.

This sequence joins TRBV10-3 and TRBJ1-4; no definite D call. The ends were cut back, 0 bases at V and 7 bases at J, with 12 bases in the middle. Germline V gene sequence: CDR1 ENHRY, CDR2 SYGVKD. The CDR3 loop spans 15 amino acids. CDR3 amino acids: CAISESAPSGEKLFF. Written as DNA, the CDR3 is TGTGCCATCAGTGAGTCGGCCCCGAGCGGTGAAAAACTGTTTTTT.

DNA for the CDR3: TGTGCCAGCCGGAATAAGGGGGTACCATCCTACGAGCAGTACTTC. This gives the protein CASRNKGVPSYEQYF. The J gene is TRBJ2-7, the V gene TRBV6-5, with D possibly matching TRBD1 (6 bases). The CDR3 is 15 residues long. The V and J ends lost 8 bases and 1 base respectively, with 18 bases between them. Germline V gene data show CDR1 as MNHEY and CDR2 as SVGAGI.

The chain is built from TRBV6-1 and TRBJ2-2; 11 bases map to TRBD2. The CDR3 has 19 amino acids. Germline values: CDR1 MNHNS, CDR2 SASEGT. The junction had 9 bases not matched to a gene; V was cut back by 3 bases and J by 0 bases. The CDR3 DNA reads as TGTGCCAGCAGTGATTCTAGCGGGGGGACCTTCGCGAACACCGGGGAGCTGTTTTTT. Its translation: CASSDSSGGTFANTGELFF.

This clone appeared a few times. The chain uses TRBV11-2 and TRBJ1-3, with TRBD1 as a possible D gene (6 bases). V lost 5 bases to trimming and J lost 0 bases, with 17 bases between them. The CDR3 runs 17 residues. CDR1 is SGHAT, CDR2 FQNNGV, per germline. The CDR3 protein is CASSRIGQQSSGNTIYF. The DNA for the CDR3 is TGTGCCAGCAGCCGAATCGGACAGCAGAGCTCTGGAAACACCATATATTTT.